This entry lists 30 T cell receptor beta chains sequenced from one sample in a study of cytomegalovirus exposure and HLA in healthy donors. 13 Jbeta primers and 60 Vbeta primers were used for the PCR. Sequencing used immunoSEQ multiplex PCR; TCRdb keeps in-frame clones, though not all of them. This table holds some 110,000 clones, over 9% found once. Sequences were obtained from PBMCs. The source of these receptors is a man in his forties or fifties in good health and CMV-seropositive.

CDR3: CASSLEGWDSNQPQHF. For the CDR3, the DNA is TGTGCCAGCAGTTTGGAGGGTTGGGATAGCAATCAGCCCCAGCATTTT. The rearrangement uses TRBV27 and TRBJ1-5; unclear D gene. CDR1 is MNHEY, CDR2 SMNVEV, per germline (reference sequence). V lost 3 bases to trimming and J lost 0 bases, with 12 bases between them. The CDR3 sequence is 16 residues long.

The V and J genes are TRBV5-1 and TRBJ2-6; a weak D match, TRBD1 (6 bases). From germline, CDR1 is SGHRS and CDR2 YFSETQ. The CDR3 is 18 residues long. V lost 4 bases and J lost 0, with 17 bases in between. This CDR3 reads CASSPLGRGPSGANVLTF. The CDR3 DNA reads as TGCGCCAGCAGCCCCCTGGGCAGGGGACCCTCTGGGGCCAACGTCCTGACTTTC.

Details on this clone: Germline and junction disagree at one end, which may indicate a read error. This rearrangement joins TRBV27 to TRBJ2-7; 8 bases agree with TRBD2. The CDR3 covers 13 residues. Germline CDR1 is MNHEY and CDR2 is SMNVEV (reference sequence). The CDR3 spells CVSSGLVKNEQYF. CDR3 DNA: TGTGTCAGCTCGGGACTAGTAAAAAACGAGCAGTACTTC.

This clone was observed a few times. The J gene is TRBJ2-1, the V gene TRBV5-4; the D is unclear. Trimming took 1 base from V and 0 from J, leaving 8 bases between them. Germline assignment: CDR1 SGHNT and CDR2 YYREEE (reference sequence). The CDR3 contains 15 residues. This CDR3 reads CASSLLAISYNEQFF. The CDR3 coding sequence is TGTGCCAGCAGCTTGCTTGCTATCTCCTACAATGAGCAGTTCTTC.

This clone was detected a few times. J is TRBJ1-2 and V is TRBV5-4; no clear D. The CDR3 extends over 13 amino acids. Trimming took 2 bases from V and 2 from J, leaving 7 bases between them. From germline, CDR1 is SGHNT and CDR2 YYREEE (reference sequence). CDR3: CASSFSRNYGYTF. The CDR3 coding sequence is TGTGCCAGCAGCTTTTCTAGGAACTATGGCTACACCTTC.

This clone was seen only a few times. The chain links TRBV7-9 to TRBJ2-3, with no clear D. The CDR3 totals 14 residues. CDR1 and CDR2 from the germline V gene are SEHNR and FQNEAQ (reference sequence). With 0 bases removed from V and 0 bases from J, the gap between germline ends came to 4 bases. The DNA of the CDR3 is TGTGCCAGCAGCTTAGCGGCTAGCACAGATACGCAGTATTTT. Amino acids: CASSLAASTDTQYF.

This clone was recorded a few times. This rearrangement joins TRBV6-5 to TRBJ1-4; tentative D call: TRBD1 (6 bases). This CDR3 comprises 13 residues. CDR1 is MNHEY and CDR2 is SVGAGI in the germline V gene. V lost 8 bases, J lost 8 bases, and 15 bases lay in between. DNA for the CDR3: TGTGCCAGCGGGGGGGGGCGTGTAGAAAAACTGTTTTTT. The encoded protein is CASGGGRVEKLFF.

This rearrangement joins TRBV7-9 to TRBJ2-5; D is unresolved. CDR3 length: 13 residues. The germline V and J ends were trimmed by 1 base and 5 bases, with 8 bases remaining between them. In germline, CDR1 is SEHNR, CDR2 FQNEAQ (reference sequence). CDR3 region: CASSLGGTETQYF. CDR3 DNA: TGTGCCAGCAGCTTAGGCGGAACCGAGACCCAGTACTTC.

Only a few counts were recorded for this clone. V and J are TRBV2 and TRBJ1-3, with TRBD1 as a possible D gene (6 bases). The CDR3 totals 16 residues. Trimming removed 4 bases at V and 1 base at J, with 14 bases between. Per germline, CDR1 SNHLY and CDR2 FYNNEI. CDR3 bases: TGTGCCAGCAGTGGGTCCCCCACAGGGTCTGGAAACACCATATATTTT. Its translation is CASSGSPTGSGNTIYF.

This clone was detected only a few times. The chain recombines TRBV25-1 with TRBJ2-7, with D maybe TRBD2 (6 bases). CDR3 size: 13 residues. CDR1 MGHDK and CDR2 SYGVNS come from the germline V gene. V was shortened by 1 base and J by 2 bases, with 6 bases between the two germline ends. The CDR3 is CASSEWGAYEQYF. CDR3 nucleotides: TGTGCCAGCAGTGAATGGGGGGCCTACGAGCAGTACTTC.

The chain recombines TRBV7-2 with TRBJ2-7; TRBD1 agrees at 9 bases. This CDR3 has 14 amino acids. The germline V gene has CDR1 SGHTA and CDR2 FQGNSA. J gave up 9 bases and V 4 bases, and 10 bases lay outside the gene matches. CDR3 sequence (DNA): TGTGCCAGCAGCTCACCGGGACAGGGAGCCCGGCAGTACTTC. Translation gives CASSSPGQGARQYF. Together with reference TRBV7-2 and TRBJ2-7, the CDR3 gives the full variable domain: GAGVSQSPSNKVTEKGKDVELRCDPISGHTALYWYRQSLGQGLEFLIYFQGNSAPDKSGLPSDRFSAERTGGSVSTLTIQRTQQEDSAVYLCASSSPGQGARQYFGPGTRLTVT.

CDR3 DNA: TGTGCCAGCCGGTACAACAGCTGGAATGAGCAGTTCTTC. Translated: CASRYNSWNEQFF. This chain joins TRBV6-6 and TRBJ2-1; D is uncertain. The CDR3 covers 13 residues. Per germline, CDR1 MNHNY and CDR2 SVGAGI (reference sequence). Trimming took off 8 bases at V and 7 bases at J, with 15 bases between the two ends.

This clone came up a few times. The chain couples TRBV9 to TRBJ2-3; 12 nucleotides agree with TRBD2. The V segment lost 4 bases and the J segment 10 bases; nucleotides outside the gene matches: 19. CDR3 length: 18 residues. The germline gives CDR1 SGDLS, CDR2 YYNGEE. CDR3 sequence reads: CASSSESMLAGGLDAQYF. The CDR3 coding sequence is TGTGCCAGCAGCTCCGAGTCTATGCTAGCGGGAGGGCTTGACGCGCAGTATTTT.

This clone came up a few times. The chain recombines TRBV7-3 with TRBJ2-1; 11 nucleotides align to TRBD2. CDR3 length: 19 amino acids. Germline V gene sequence: CDR1 SGHTA, CDR2 FQGTGA. Unmatched junction bases numbered 14, after V lost 2 bases and J lost 5 bases. CDR3 in amino acids: CASSLLTSGRESSDNEQFF. CDR3 bases: TGTGCCAGCAGCTTACTTACTAGCGGGAGAGAGAGCTCGGACAATGAGCAGTTCTTC.

This sequence joins TRBV29-1 and TRBJ2-7, with TRBD2 as a possible D gene (6 bases). CDR1 is SQVTM, CDR2 ANQGSEA, per germline. V lost 6 bases and J lost 2, with 20 bases in between. The CDR3 spans 15 residues. The CDR3 region is CSVLNGRESPYEQYF. In nucleotides, the CDR3 is TGCAGCGTCTTAAACGGGCGGGAATCGCCCTACGAGCAGTACTTC.

V gene TRBV30 combines with J gene TRBJ2-2; TRBD1 is a possible D gene (5 bases). Germline CDR1 reads GTSNPN; CDR2 reads SVGIG (reference sequence). V lost 1 base, J lost 3 bases, and 12 bases lay in between. This CDR3 has 15 amino acids. The CDR3 protein is CAWSGAGRDTGELFF. The CDR3 DNA reads as TGTGCCTGGAGTGGGGCAGGGCGAGACACCGGGGAGCTGTTTTTT.

This clone was seen a few times. J is TRBJ2-1 and V is TRBV27; 10 bases are a match to TRBD2. CDR1 and CDR2 (germline): MNHEY, SMNVEV (reference sequence). The CDR3 consists of 17 residues. Unmatched junction bases numbered 7, after V lost 5 bases and J lost 0 bases. The CDR3 DNA reads as TGTGCCAGCAGTCTGCTAGCGGGAGCTGGCTCCTACAATGAGCAGTTCTTC. Its protein is CASSLLAGAGSYNEQFF.

The gene calls are TRBV11-2 and TRBJ2-3; TRBD2 might be the D (7 bases). Germline V lookup: CDR1 SGHAT, CDR2 FQNNGV. This CDR3 is built from 15 residues. Trimming took 5 bases from V and 6 from J, leaving 18 bases between them. The CDR3 protein is CASSPGVGGGDTQYF. As DNA, the CDR3 is TGTGCCAGCAGCCCTGGGGTGGGGGGGGGCGATACGCAGTATTTT.

The chain carries TRBV4-1 and TRBJ2-5; 9 bases map to TRBD1. The CDR3 length is 15 residues. Germline CDR1 and CDR2: MGHRA and YSYEKL. V was pared by 3 bases and J by 2 bases, with 4 bases of the junction left unmatched. CDR3 sequence (DNA): TGCGCCAGCAGCCAGACAGGGGGAGTTCAAGAGACCCAGTACTTC. This translates into CASSQTGGVQETQYF.

This chain joins TRBV30 and TRBJ2-3; no firm D call. The CDR3 extends over 15 amino acids. Germline V gene sequence: CDR1 GTSNPN, CDR2 SVGIG (reference sequence). V lost 1 base and J 0 bases, leaving 11 bases between the germline ends. The CDR3 DNA sequence: TGTGCCTGGAGTGAGGAGCGAACTAGCACAGATACGCAGTATTTT. It codes for CAWSEERTSTDTQYF. Full variable domain (rest looked up from reference TRBV30 and TRBJ2-3): SQTIHQWPATLVQPVGSPLSLECTVEGTSNPNLYWYRQAAGRGLQLLFYSVGIGQISSEVPQNLSASRPQDRQFILSSKKLLLSDSGFYLCAWSEERTSTDTQYFGPGTRLTVL.

The genes are TRBV9 and TRBJ2-1, with 11 bases identical to TRBD2. The V gene's germline CDR1 is SGDLS and CDR2 YYNGEE. There are 16 residues in the CDR3. V was pared by 3 bases and J by 4 bases, with 6 bases of the junction left unmatched. DNA for the CDR3: TGTGCCAGCAGCGCCTCCGGGACTAGCGGTTACAATGAGCAGTTCTTC. It translates to CASSASGTSGYNEQFF.

This chain uses TRBV5-6 with TRBJ2-3; possibly TRBD2 for D (5 bases). Between the trimmed V and J ends, which lost 1 base and 8 bases, there was a span of 8 bases. There are 12 residues in the CDR3. Germline V gene sequence: CDR1 SGHDT, CDR2 YYEEEE. CDR3 loop: CASSLLEGTQYF. CDR3 nucleotides: TGTGCCAGCAGCTTGCTAGAGGGTACGCAGTATTTT. The complete variable domain, with remaining parts taken from reference TRBV5-6 and TRBJ2-3, reads DAGVTQSPTHLIKTRGQQVTLRCSPKSGHDTVSWYQQALGQGPQFIFQYYEEEERQRGNFPDRFSGHQFPNYSSELNVNALLLGDSALYLCASSLLEGTQYFGPGTRLTVL.

This clone turned up a few times. This chain links TRBV5-1 with TRBJ2-5, with 7 bases identical to TRBD2. The V gene end was trimmed by 1 base and the J gene end by 5 bases; junction bases not matched to a gene: 5. The CDR3 runs to 14 residues. Germline V gives CDR1 SGHRS, CDR2 YFSETQ. DNA of the CDR3: TGCGCCAGCAGCTTGATGGCGGGAGAGGAGACCCAGTACTTC. Protein: CASSLMAGEETQYF.

Details on this clone: The conserved phenylalanine or tryptophan normally closing the CDR3 is absent here, so this likely arose from a read error. The chain joins TRBV27 to TRBJ1-5; 9 bases are a match to TRBD1. V lost 6 bases, J lost 2 bases, and 5 bases stayed unmatched. Germline lookup yields CDR1 MNHEY and CDR2 SMNVEV (reference sequence). This CDR3 region has 15 residues. The CDR3 DNA follows: TGTGCCAGCAGAACAGGGGGCGGGGGCAATCAGCCCCAGCATGTT. It specifies CASRTGGGGNQPQHV.

V is TRBV19 and J is TRBJ2-2; D remains ambiguous. This CDR3 comprises 15 residues. Per the germline V gene, CDR1 is LNHDA and CDR2 is SQIVND (reference sequence). V shed 3 bases and J shed 0 bases, with 8 bases lying between them. The CDR3 protein is CASSISRSNTGELFF. CDR3 sequence (DNA): TGTGCCAGTAGTATTTCCAGATCGAACACCGGGGAGCTGTTTTTT. Based on the CDR3 plus reference TRBV19 and TRBJ2-2, the full variable domain is DGGITQSPKYLFRKEGQNVTLSCEQNLNHDAMYWYRQDPGQGLRLIYYSQIVNDFQKGDIAEGYSVSREKKESFPLTVTSAQKNPTAFYLCASSISRSNTGELFFGEGSRLTVL.

This rearrangement joins TRBV2 to TRBJ2-3, with D hard to call. With 9 bases removed from V and 0 bases from J, the gap between germline ends came to 10 bases. The CDR3 totals 13 residues. The germline gives CDR1 SNHLY, CDR2 FYNNEI. The CDR3 nucleotides are TGTGCCAGTTACGGTATTAGCACAGATACGCAGTATTTT. Its translation: CASYGISTDTQYF. Looking up the rest from reference TRBV2 and TRBJ2-3 gives the full variable domain: EPEVTQTPSHQVTQMGQEVILRCVPISNHLYFYWYRQILGQKVEFLVSFYNNEISEKSEIFDDQFSVERPDGSNFTLKIRSTKLEDSAMYFCASYGISTDTQYFGPGTRLTVL.

The chain employs TRBV4-1 and TRBJ2-7; TRBD2 matches at 7 bases. The ends lost 0 bases at V and 0 bases at J; junction bases unmatched: 5. The germline CDR1 and CDR2 sequences are MGHRA and YSYEKL. This CDR3 is built from 16 residues. The CDR3 DNA reads as TGCGCCAGCAGCCAAGATCGGGGCGGGAGCTCCTACGAGCAGTACTTC. This translates into CASSQDRGGSSYEQYF.

In its sample, this clone was seen a few times. This chain links TRBV6-4 with TRBJ2-2; D gene ambiguous. CDR1 and CDR2 (germline): MRHNA, SNTAGT. CDR3 size: 13 residues. V dropped 2 bases and J dropped 8 bases, with 9 bases sitting between them. The CDR3 reads CASSDPFTGELFF. The CDR3 region has the DNA TGTGCCAGCAGTGACCCTTTTACTGGGGAGCTGTTTTTT.

The chain has TRBV1 and TRBJ2-4; no DNA check was done on the table's D call, TRBD1. TRBV1 counts as a pseudogene. This CDR3 spans 12 amino acids. This CDR3 reads CTSSQDGQKQYF. Written as DNA, the CDR3 is TGCACCAGCAGCCAAGACGGACAGAAACAGTACTTC.

This clone was counted between two and nine times. The same CDR3 can be traced to other DNA sequences in this sample. The rearrangement links TRBV6-5 to TRBJ2-7; 10 nucleotides agree with TRBD2. CDR1 MNHEY and CDR2 SVGAGI come from the germline V gene. The V gene end was trimmed by 6 bases and the J gene end by 3 bases; junction bases not matched to a gene: 2. The CDR3 is made up of 13 amino acids. CDR3: CASSLAGVYEQYF. In DNA form, the CDR3 reads TGTGCCAGCAGCCTAGCGGGAGTCTACGAGCAGTACTTC.